Following are 27 T cell receptor beta chains from one sample sequenced in a study of PD-1 blockade in classical Hodgkin lymphoma (dated by TCRdb to about 2020). Library preparation used the immunoSEQ multiplex PCR assay. The source is immuneACCESS, and TCRdb retained only in-frame sequences with V and J called. Part of the clones is not carried over; for the studies checked, unresolved V genes explain less than half of this, and the remainder is unexplained. This sample holds around 45,000 clones; roughly 70% were observed only once. Together, the top ten hold approximately 3% of the sample. Interpreted using the paper, the time point label stands for: cycle 2 day 1 (C2D1) of nivolumab. Relapse after autologous stem cell transplantation had occurred in all trial patients, and cohorts A, B and C were distinguished by prior brentuximab vedotin exposure. Sequenced here: peripheral blood mononuclear cells (PBMCs), sampled before the second cycle of nivolumab. The receptors originated from a human donor with classical Hodgkin lymphoma.

The J gene is TRBJ2-3, the V gene TRBV28; TRBD2 matches 13 bases. Germline CDR1 reads MDHEN; CDR2 reads SYDVKM. CDR3 length: 17 residues. J was trimmed by 6 bases and V by 5 bases; bases with no gene match: 11. The CDR3 spells CASSQGRTSGSGDTQYF. For the CDR3, the DNA is TGTGCCAGCAGTCAGGGGAGGACTAGCGGGAGCGGGGATACGCAGTATTTT. Complete variable domain (other parts from reference TRBV28 and TRBJ2-3): DVKVTQSSRYLVKRTGEKVFLECVQDMDHENMFWYRQDPGLGLRLIYFSYDVKMKEKGDIPEGYSVSREKKERFSLILESASTNQTSMYLCASSQGRTSGSGDTQYFGPGTRLTVL.

The chain joins TRBV6-1 to TRBJ1-5; D gene ambiguous. The CDR3 loop spans 13 amino acids. Trimming stripped 9 bases from V and 5 bases from J, with 14 bases between. The germline gives CDR1 MNHNS, CDR2 SASEGT. CDR3: CASIEPGDQPQHF. Here the CDR3 DNA reads TGTGCCAGTATTGAACCTGGGGATCAGCCCCAGCATTTT.

This clone was observed a few times. The V gene is TRBV9, the J gene TRBJ2-7, with D possibly matching TRBD1 (6 bases). Per germline, CDR1 SGDLS and CDR2 YYNGEE. The germline V and J ends were trimmed by 3 bases and 6 bases, with 22 bases remaining between them. This CDR3 is 16 amino acids long. DNA of the CDR3: TGTGCCAGCAGCGCTGGTTCTGGCAGGGGTTTTACCGAGCAGTACTTC. Residues: CASSAGSGRGFTEQYF.

The chain couples TRBV6-4 to TRBJ1-1; unclear D gene. CDR3 size: 16 residues. V was cut by 4 bases and J by 1 base, with 16 bases left in between. Germline-derived CDR1 and CDR2 are MRHNA and SNTAGT. CDR3 amino acids: CASSAIIGHQNTEAFF. As DNA, the CDR3 is TGTGCCAGCAGTGCGATAATCGGCCATCAGAACACTGAAGCTTTCTTT.

The chain carries TRBV7-3 and TRBJ2-1, with TRBD2 matching 9 bases. Germline trimming cut 3 bases from V and 5 bases from J; bases unmatched to any gene: 2. The CDR3 has 14 amino acids. In germline, CDR1 is SGHTA, CDR2 FQGTGA. CDR3 nucleotides: TGTGCCAGCAGCTTCGGACTAGCGAACAATGAGCAGTTCTTC. This sequence encodes CASSFGLANNEQFF.

This clone was recorded once. The chain employs TRBV5-1 and TRBJ2-7; 9 nucleotides agree with TRBD2. CDR3 length: 16 residues. Germline-derived CDR1 and CDR2 are SGHRS and YFSETQ. The V and J ends lost 2 bases and 5 bases, in that order; junction bases with no gene match: 11. CDR3 residues: CASSFRLAGVYDEQYF. The DNA for the CDR3 is TGCGCCAGCAGCTTTCGGTTAGCGGGAGTTTACGACGAGCAGTACTTC.

The chain has TRBV7-2 and TRBJ2-7; D unclear. V lost 5 bases and J 6 bases, leaving 11 bases between the germline ends. Germline assignment: CDR1 SGHTA and CDR2 FQGNSA. The length of the CDR3 is 12 residues. As DNA, the CDR3 is TGTGCCAGCAGCCTCGACTTGGCCGAGCAGTACTTC. Translation gives CASSLDLAEQYF.

The chain carries TRBV9 and TRBJ1-1, with TRBD1 identical over 7 bases. This CDR3 comprises 17 residues. Germline V lookup: CDR1 SGDLS, CDR2 YYNGEE. The V segment lost 4 bases and the J segment 0 bases; nucleotides outside the gene matches: 12. The chain's CDR3 is CASSLTIQTGLNTEAFF. CDR3 sequence (DNA): TGTGCCAGCAGCTTAACGATCCAGACAGGGCTGAACACTGAAGCTTTCTTT.

The chain carries TRBV7-3 and TRBJ2-3, with no clear D. Germline loops: CDR1 SGHTA, CDR2 FQGTGA. CDR3 size: 15 residues. V was pared by 2 bases and J by 1 base, with 10 bases between. For the CDR3, the DNA is TGTGCCAGCAGCTTAGAAGGGTTCGGCACAGATACGCAGTATTTT. This translates into CASSLEGFGTDTQYF.

This clone was observed a single time. The chain employs TRBV5-4 and TRBJ2-3; 11 bases fit TRBD1. The CDR3 length is 16 residues. Germline V gene lookup returns CDR1 SGHNT and CDR2 YYREEE (reference sequence). Trimming removed 4 bases from V and 4 bases from J; junction bases left unmatched: 8. CDR3 loop: CASSPGTGGFADTQYF. The CDR3 DNA reads TGTGCCAGCAGCCCCGGGACAGGGGGGTTCGCAGATACGCAGTATTTT. Full variable domain (rest looked up from reference TRBV5-4 and TRBJ2-3): ETGVTQSPTHLIKTRGQQVTLRCSSQSGHNTVSWYQQALGQGPQFIFQYYREEENGRGNFPPRFSGLQFPNYSSELNVNALELDDSALYLCASSPGTGGFADTQYFGPGTRLTVL.

In its sample, this clone ranks as medium-sized. This chain links TRBV7-9 with TRBJ1-4; possible D gene TRBD1, 5 bases. V was cut by 6 bases and J by 8 bases, with 10 bases left in between. The germline V gene has CDR1 SEHNR and CDR2 FQNEAQ (reference sequence). The CDR3 is 12 residues long. Here the CDR3 DNA reads TGTGCCAGCAGTCTTAGACAGGAAAAACTGTTTTTT. Translated, it gives CASSLRQEKLFF.

This chain's CDR3 is CASSIVAGNGNQPQHF. The CDR3 bases are TGTGCCAGTAGTATAGTTGCAGGGAACGGCAATCAGCCCCAGCATTTT. The genes are TRBV19 and TRBJ1-5; TRBD1 is a possible D gene (5 bases). Trimming took off 1 base at V and 2 bases at J, with 12 bases between the two ends. Germline V lookup: CDR1 LNHDA, CDR2 SQIVND (reference sequence). This CDR3 region has 16 residues. Full variable domain (rest looked up from reference TRBV19 and TRBJ1-5): DGGITQSPKYLFRKEGQNVTLSCEQNLNHDAMYWYRQDPGQGLRLIYYSQIVNDFQKGDIAEGYSVSREKKESFPLTVTSAQKNPTAFYLCASSIVAGNGNQPQHFGDGTRLSIL.

The rearrangement uses TRBV10-3 and TRBJ1-2; D uncertain. The CDR3 totals 14 residues. V lost 4 bases and J 8 bases, leaving 17 bases between the germline ends. CDR1 and CDR2 (germline): ENHRY, SYGVKD. The CDR3 DNA follows: TGTGCCATCAGTGGTATAGACGGCGATGGGGGCTACACCTTC. Translating it yields CAISGIDGDGGYTF.

The chain recombines TRBV28 with TRBJ2-1; 8 bases line up with TRBD2. V gave up 6 bases and J gave up 3 bases; unmatched junction bases: 7. The germline V gene has CDR1 MDHEN and CDR2 SYDVKM. The CDR3 is 15 residues long. CDR3 nucleotide sequence: TGTGCCAGCAGGAATCCCGGGACTAGCTACAATGAGCAGTTCTTC. Protein product: CASRNPGTSYNEQFF.

V usage is TRBV9 and J usage is TRBJ2-7; D remains ambiguous. V lost 4 bases to trimming and J lost 2 bases, with 13 bases between them. CDR1 and CDR2 (germline): SGDLS, YYNGEE. The CDR3 is 14 amino acids. CDR3 in DNA: TGTGCCAGCAGCCAAGGACCCACCCCCTACGAGCAGTACTTC. This translates into CASSQGPTPYEQYF.

This clone was picked up a small number of times. The chain is built from TRBV6-5 and TRBJ2-5; TRBD2 is a possible D gene (5 bases). CDR1 and CDR2 from the germline V gene are MNHEY and SVGAGI. This CDR3 contains 15 residues. V was clipped by 2 bases and J by 4 bases, with 14 bases between them. CDR3 sequence reads: CASSYGWEYPETQYF. The DNA for the CDR3 is TGTGCCAGCAGTTACGGGTGGGAGTACCCAGAGACCCAGTACTTC.

The J gene is TRBJ2-7, the V gene TRBV7-9; D may be TRBD2 (5 bases). The germline CDR1 and CDR2 sequences are SEHNR and FQNEAQ (reference sequence). The ends were cut back, 5 bases at V and 1 base at J, with 15 bases in the middle. The CDR3 contains 15 residues. The CDR3 here is CASSPRDSLSYEQYF. DNA for the CDR3: TGTGCCAGCAGCCCCCGGGATTCCCTATCCTACGAGCAGTACTTC.

V is TRBV19 and J is TRBJ1-1; D perhaps matches TRBD1 (5 bases). V was cut by 8 bases and J by 6 bases, with 13 bases left in between. Germline CDR1 LNHDA, CDR2 SQIVND (reference sequence). The CDR3 is made up of 12 amino acids. As DNA, the CDR3 is TGTGCCAGTCTCTCCGGGGGGTCTGAAGCTTTCTTT. This sequence encodes CASLSGGSEAFF.

The rearrangement links TRBV4-1 to TRBJ1-5; no firm D call. The germline V gene has CDR1 MGHRA and CDR2 YSYEKL. The CDR3 has 16 amino acids. V dropped 3 bases and J dropped 3 bases, with 15 bases sitting between them. The CDR3 DNA reads TGCGCCAGCAGCCAGAGTAACCCCACCTACAATCAGCCCCAGCATTTT. As protein: CASSQSNPTYNQPQHF.

This clone was detected a few times. The chain is built from TRBV28 and TRBJ2-7; TRBD2 matches 8 bases. Looked up from germline, CDR1 is MDHEN and CDR2 is SYDVKM. The CDR3 runs 15 residues. V shed 7 bases, J shed 4 bases, and the junction held 12 bases outside the gene matches. The CDR3 sequence is CASKGTGGVEYEQYF. CDR3 sequence (DNA): TGTGCCAGCAAGGGAACGGGAGGGGTGGAATACGAGCAGTACTTC.

The rearrangement joins TRBV10-3 to TRBJ2-5; D remains ambiguous. Per the germline V gene, CDR1 is ENHRY and CDR2 is SYGVKD. The V gene lost 5 bases and the J gene lost 5 bases, with 15 bases spanning the gap. The CDR3 sequence is 14 residues long. The CDR3 DNA follows: TGTGCCATCAGTAGGAGCGAATGGTCGGAGACCCAGTACTTC. Protein product: CAISRSEWSETQYF.

The rearrangement links TRBV5-4 to TRBJ2-3; possibly TRBD1 for D (5 bases). V lost 4 bases, J lost 4 bases, and 10 bases lay in between. CDR3 length: 13 amino acids. CDR1 is SGHNT, CDR2 YYREEE, per germline (reference sequence). This chain's CDR3 is CASSGDRPDTQYF. The DNA for the CDR3 is TGTGCCAGCAGCGGCGACAGACCAGATACGCAGTATTTT. Full variable domain (rest looked up from reference TRBV5-4 and TRBJ2-3): ETGVTQSPTHLIKTRGQQVTLRCSSQSGHNTVSWYQQALGQGPQFIFQYYREEENGRGNFPPRFSGLQFPNYSSELNVNALELDDSALYLCASSGDRPDTQYFGPGTRLTVL.

This sequence joins TRBV4-3 and TRBJ2-6; possibly TRBD2 for D (5 bases). The CDR3 length is 15 residues. V was pared by 0 bases and J by 2 bases, with 5 bases between. Germline-derived CDR1 and CDR2 are LGHNA and YSLEER. The CDR3 here is CASSQDGAGANVLTF. CDR3 in DNA: TGCGCCAGCAGCCAAGACGGGGCTGGGGCCAACGTCCTGACTTTC.

V gene TRBV25-1 combines with J gene TRBJ1-5; D gene unclear. CDR3 length: 13 amino acids. V lost 5 bases and J lost 3, with 8 bases in between. The germline V gene encodes CDR1 MGHDK and CDR2 SYGVNS. CDR3 loop: CASSSGLNQPQHF. CDR3 DNA sequence: TGTGCCAGCAGTTCCGGACTCAATCAGCCCCAGCATTTT.

On this clone: Distinct nucleotide sequences in the sample also encode this CDR3. This chain joins TRBV9 and TRBJ1-2, with D possibly TRBD1 on 5 matching bases. The CDR3 spans 14 residues. Trimming left V 1 base short and J 3 bases short, with 10 bases between. The V gene's germline CDR1 is SGDLS and CDR2 YYNGEE. CDR3 in DNA: TGTGCCAGCAGCGTATCAGGGAGGGACTATGGCTACACCTTC. It codes for CASSVSGRDYGYTF.

This chain links TRBV13 with TRBJ2-7; TRBD1 matches 11 bases. V was clipped by 5 bases and J by 7 bases; unmatched bases: 10. Germline CDR1 is PRHDT and CDR2 is FYEKMQ (reference sequence). The CDR3 has 15 residues. The CDR3 DNA reads as TGTGCCAGCAGCCGACCGGACAGGGGGCCTCGGGAGCAGTACTTC. Its protein product is CASSRPDRGPREQYF. Combining the CDR3 with reference TRBV13 and TRBJ2-7 gives the whole variable domain AAGVIQSPRHLIKEKRETATLKCYPIPRHDTVYWYQQGPGQDPQFLISFYEKMQSDKGSIPDRFSAQQFSDYHSELNMSSLELGDSALYFCASSRPDRGPREQYFGPGTRLTVT.

This clone was seen just once. The chain uses TRBV28 and TRBJ2-7; TRBD1 aligns across 9 bases. Looked up from germline, CDR1 is MDHEN and CDR2 is SYDVKM. The CDR3 totals 16 residues. V gave up 7 bases and J gave up 4 bases; unmatched junction bases: 14. CDR3 bases: TGTGCCAGCAATAGTTTAGGGGACAGGGCCTCTTACGAGCAGTACTTC. Translating gives CASNSLGDRASYEQYF.